This TCR beta chain was identified during a study of shared clonotypes between healthy human individuals. Sequencing used immunoSEQ multiplex PCR; TCRdb keeps in-frame clones, though not all of them. The sample yields about 980,000 clones, more than 75% seen once. Trimming cost V 7 bases and J 7 bases; bases outside gene matches: 12. Germline V gene sequence: CDR1 LGHNT, CDR2 FRNRAP. CDR3 length equals 14 residues. This clonotype was sampled from a man between 18 and 35 years old in good health. This chain connects TRBV12-5 to TRBJ2-7; 8 nucleotides line up with TRBD1. Material: memory CD4+ T cells sorted from blood. This sample's subset: CD45RA-negative fraction. The CDR3 sequence: CASAPGQGAEEQYF. In DNA, the CDR3 is TGTGCTAGTGCTCCTGGGCAGGGGGCGGAAGAGCAGTACTTC.